The sequence of this T cell receptor (beta chain) was determined in a study of OX40 agonist ivuxolimab in advanced cancers. For the study at large: Every 2 weeks, ivuxolimab was infused into the patients intravenously at between 0.01 and 10 mg/kg.

The data were produced by immunoSEQ multiplex PCR, yet TCRdb's version contains in-frame clones alone and is incomplete. This repertoire shows approximately 76,000 clones, 70% to 90% found once; its top ten account for around 5.1%. Sequencing used CD4+ or CD8+ T cells sorted from blood, obtained in a trial of the OX40 agonist ivuxolimab. The receptor was derived from an adult with an advanced solid tumor such as melanoma, head and neck, liver or kidney cancer.

CDR3 in DNA: TGTGCCAGCAGTTACCGGGACTTCTCGTATTACAATGAGCAGTTCTTC. Amino acids: CASSYRDFSYYNEQFF. The chain is built from TRBV6-5 and TRBJ2-1; maybe TRBD2 (6 bases). Trimming removed 2 bases from V and 4 bases from J, with 15 bases in between. This CDR3 has 16 amino acids. CDR1 is MNHEY, CDR2 SVGAGI, per germline.